The rows below give T cell receptor beta chains drawn from one sample of a study of immune cell composition in non-small cell lung cancer. Measured with immunoSEQ multiplex PCR; TCRdb has only the in-frame clones, and not every one. Of several thousand clones listed, less than 80% are singletons. The specimen was lung tumor tissue. The receptors were sampled from a human donor with non-small cell lung cancer. Both conserved end residues are part of each CDR3. A D gene is named only where the DNA matches it firmly.

NA	TRBV28	TRBJ1-1	CASSPAGGYFNTEAFF	TGTGCCAGCAGTCCTGCTGGGGGGTATTTTAACACTGAAGCTTTCTTT
NA	TRBV11-1	TRBJ1-1	CASSLRQVGGGTEAFF	TGTGCCAGCAGCTTAAGGCAGGTGGGAGGTGGGACTGAAGCTTTCTTT
TRBD1	TRBV7-8	TRBJ1-6	CASSPQTGDSPLHF	TGTGCCAGCAGCCCTCAGACAGGGGATTCACCCCTCCACTTT
NA	TRBV6-1	TRBJ1-5	CASSDRRYQPQHF	TGTGCCAGCAGTGACCGACGGTATCAGCCCCAGCATTTT
TRBD1	TRBV5-4	TRBJ1-2	CASSPGTGVGYTF	TGTGCCAGCAGCCCCGGCACAGGGGTTGGCTACACCTTC
NA	TRBV2	TRBJ2-1	CASRLAEGSYNEQFF	TGTGCCAGCAGATTAGCGGAAGGTTCCTACAATGAGCAGTTCTTC
TRBD1	TRBV28	TRBJ1-1	CASSLSGTGVTEAFF	TGTGCCAGCAGTTTATCAGGGACAGGGGTTACTGAAGCTTTCTTT
NA	TRBV9	TRBJ2-2	CASSVIADNTGELFF	TGTGCCAGCAGCGTTATAGCGGATAACACCGGGGAGCTGTTTTTT
NA	TRBV5-6	TRBJ1-2	CASTGGDYGYTF	TGTGCCAGCACAGGCGGGGACTATGGCTACACCTTC
TRBD1	TRBV5-1	TRBJ2-7	CASSPRAGGSYEQYF	TGCGCCAGCAGCCCCAGGGCAGGGGGCTCCTACGAGCAGTACTTC
NA	TRBV9	TRBJ2-3	CASSVSGPTDTQYF	TGTGCCAGCAGCGTAAGCGGGCCCACAGATACGCAGTATTTT
NA	TRBV9	TRBJ2-7	CASSVQPSYEQYF	TGTGCCAGCAGCGTACAGCCCTCCTACGAGCAGTACTTC
NA	TRBV28	TRBJ1-5	CASRRGGVQPQHF	TGTGCCAGCAGGAGGGGGGGGGTCCAGCCCCAGCATTTT
NA	TRBV18	TRBJ2-2	CASSPPVRQTGELFF	TGTGCCAGCTCACCACCGGTACGACAAACCGGGGAGCTGTTTTTT
TRBD1	TRBV7-4	TRBJ1-1	CASSSNRGGKTEAFF	TGTGCCAGCAGCTCCAATAGAGGGGGCAAAACTGAAGCTTTCTTT
NA	TRBV5-6	TRBJ2-7	CASRTKSGFYEQYF	TGTGCCAGCAGGACGAAGTCCGGGTTTTACGAGCAGTACTTC
NA	TRBV4-1	TRBJ1-5	CASSLDRNSNQPQHF	TGCGCCAGCAGCCTTGACCGGAATAGCAATCAGCCCCAGCATTTT
NA	TRBV4-1	TRBJ1-6	CASSQEVGIPLSSYNSPLHF	TGCGCCAGCAGCCAAGAGGTGGGCATCCCGTTAAGCTCCTATAATTCACCCCTCCACTTT
NA	TRBV7-2	TRBJ2-1	CASSLLNEQFF	TGTGCCAGCAGCCTGCTCAATGAGCAGTTCTTC
TRBD1	TRBV30	TRBJ2-5	CAWSTGGQETQYF	TGTGCCTGGAGTACAGGGGGGCAAGAGACCCAGTACTTC
TRBD2	TRBV9	TRBJ2-1	CASSPWRGVQNEQFF	TGTGCCAGCAGCCCCTGGCGGGGGGTCCAAAATGAGCAGTTCTTC
NA	TRBV6-5	TRBJ1-5	CASSYQPQHF	TGTGCCAGCAGTTATCAGCCCCAGCATTTT